This T cell receptor beta chain originates from a study of cytomegalovirus exposure and HLA in healthy donors. Study results and limitations: Accurate prediction of most subjects' HLA-A and HLA-B alleles from TCR beta sequences was reported. Both high specificity and high sensitivity reportedly marked the classifier's diagnosis of cytomegalovirus status. In the analysis, some V segments, TRBV6-2 and TRBV6-3 included, were excluded as indistinguishable.

The germline V gene encodes CDR1 MNHNS and CDR2 SASEGT. The CDR3 runs to 15 residues. Trimming cost V 3 bases and J 10 bases; bases outside gene matches: 8. The PCR ran on 60 Vbeta and 13 Jbeta primers. The assay was immunoSEQ multiplex PCR, and TCRdb's table has in-frame clones only and misses some. Of about 130,000 clones in the sample, roughly 83% were seen once. Healthy individuals who donated bone marrow served as the donors. Note on this clone: What it recognizes is unknown.

This receptor was identified in a girl under 10 years old in good health and CMV-seronegative. The chain is built from TRBV6-1 and TRBJ2-1; 11 nucleotides line up with TRBD2. The source material was PBMCs. The CDR3 DNA follows: TGTGCCAGCAGTGACGTTAGCGGGAGGGTGAGGGAGCAGTTCTTC. Translation gives CASSDVSGRVREQFF.